The 24 T cell receptor beta chains in this list originate from one sample, sequenced in a study of vaccination and CD4 T cells after COVID-19. Sequencing of DNA taken from cultured CD4+ T cells relied on the Oncomine TCR Beta short-read assay. The authors extracted genomic DNA from cultured CD4+ T cells. TCRdb redid the calling of the PCR reads with MiXCR, one entry per CDR3 protein. The sample lists roughly 11,000 distinct CDR3 sequences, under 40% seen once, with approximately 21% in the top ten. These receptors have no identified antigens. Treatment: roughly nine-day PBMC culture with coronavirus spike peptide pools or control peptides (ViraFEST assay). CD4+ T lymphocytes from the unexposed donor were collected before the COVID-19 pandemic (2011-2018). Sequenced: CD4+ T cells from blood, cultured in vitro. The receptor source for this set is a human donor in good health.

V is TRBV28 and J is TRBJ1-5; unclear D gene. V was pared by 5 bases and J by 0 bases, with 14 bases between. CDR1 is MDHEN and CDR2 is SYDVKM in the germline V gene. The CDR3 covers 16 residues. CDR3: CASSPLDLYSNQPQHF. The CDR3 DNA reads as TGTGCCAGCAGTCCCCTCGATCTTTATAGCAATCAGCCCCAGCATTTT.

The CDR3 is CASSRWTGLSYNEQFF. CDR3 sequence (DNA): TGTGCCAGCAGCCGGTGGACAGGGCTTTCCTACAATGAGCAGTTCTTC. The chain is built from TRBV11-2 and TRBJ2-1; TRBD1 matches at 8 bases. Germline V gene lookup returns CDR1 SGHAT and CDR2 FQNNGV. J gave up 1 base and V 5 bases, and 7 bases lay outside the gene matches. CDR3 length: 16 residues.

V and J are TRBV5-5 and TRBJ1-5; 9 bases are shared with TRBD1. This CDR3 has 18 residues. In germline, CDR1 is SGHKS, CDR2 YYEKEE (reference sequence). With 4 bases clipped from V and 6 bases from J, the junction kept 17 bases outside the gene matches. CDR3 DNA: TGTGCCAGCAGCCCTACTACTCGGGACAGGGTACACAGTCAGCCCCAGCATTTT. It yields the protein CASSPTTRDRVHSQPQHF.

The V and J genes are TRBV28 and TRBJ2-5; a possible D gene is TRBD2 (6 bases). Germline lookup yields CDR1 MDHEN and CDR2 SYDVKM. Trimming took 4 bases from V and 0 from J, leaving 21 bases between them. The CDR3 length is 18 residues. In nucleotides, the CDR3 is TGTGCCAGCAGTTCCACCACCGCAATCCTAGCGAACCAAGAGACCCAGTACTTC. Amino acids: CASSSTTAILANQETQYF.

In this sample, this clonotype turned up a few times. The chain joins TRBV7-9 to TRBJ2-7, with D perhaps being TRBD1 or TRBD2 (5 bases each). CDR3 length equals 14 residues. V was clipped by 9 bases and J by 6 bases, with 21 bases between them. The germline CDR1 and CDR2 sequences are SEHNR and FQNEAQ (reference sequence). CDR3 coding DNA: TGTGCCAGTACCGGACTCCGGACATGGCCCGAGCAGTACTTC. Translation gives CASTGLRTWPEQYF.

The CDR3 DNA reads as TGTGCCAGCTTTTACCACAATGAGCAGTTCTTC. Protein sequence: CASFYHNEQFF. This chain joins TRBV28 and TRBJ2-1, with D hard to call. The V end lost 8 bases, the J end lost 5 bases, and 7 bases lay between the germline ends. The CDR3 consists of 11 residues. CDR1 is MDHEN, CDR2 SYDVKM, per germline.

The chain recombines TRBV24-1 with TRBJ2-5, with D perhaps matching TRBD2 (6 bases). V was shortened by 1 base and J by 2 bases, with 16 bases between the two germline ends. CDR3 length equals 17 residues. The germline V gene encodes CDR1 KGHDR and CDR2 SFDVKD. CDR3 sequence: CATSDFWGSRGQETQYF. DNA of the CDR3: TGTGCCACCAGTGATTTTTGGGGATCCCGGGGGCAAGAGACCCAGTACTTC.

The chain recombines TRBV28 with TRBJ1-1, with D unresolved. The CDR3 totals 14 residues. Between the trimmed V and J ends, which lost 7 bases and 0 bases, there was a span of 12 bases. Per the germline V gene, CDR1 is MDHEN and CDR2 is SYDVKM. Here the CDR3 reads CASTIRRMNTEAFF. DNA of the CDR3: TGTGCCAGCACAATAAGACGCATGAACACTGAAGCTTTCTTT.

The chain is built from TRBV30 and TRBJ1-2, with a weak D call TRBD1 (6 bases). CDR3 length: 13 amino acids. The germline CDR1 and CDR2 sequences are GTSNPN and SVGIG (reference sequence). V was cut by 3 bases and J by 0 bases, with 8 bases left in between. CDR3 DNA sequence: TGTGCCTGGAGGGACAGAGCTAACTATGGCTACACCTTC. Its protein product is CAWRDRANYGYTF.

This chain links TRBV7-2 with TRBJ2-3; D not certain. Trimming removed 3 bases at V and 0 bases at J, with 10 bases between. The CDR3 loop spans 15 amino acids. Germline V lookup: CDR1 SGHTA, CDR2 FQGNSA. The CDR3 nucleotides read TGTGCCAGCAGCTTGCGACGGCCTAGCACAGATACGCAGTATTTT. Protein: CASSLRRPSTDTQYF.

The chain joins TRBV7-9 to TRBJ2-7, with 7 nucleotides matching TRBD1. Germline V CDR1 and CDR2: SEHNR, FQNEAQ (reference sequence). V lost 3 bases and J lost 0; bases outside the gene matches: 8. This CDR3 has 16 amino acids. CDR3 DNA sequence: TGTGCCAGCAGCTTGGATATACAGGGGAGCTCCTACGAGCAGTACTTC. It yields the protein CASSLDIQGSSYEQYF.

This chain connects TRBV5-5 to TRBJ1-1; TRBD1 aligns across 9 bases. Germline V CDR1 and CDR2: SGHKS, YYEKEE (reference sequence). With 2 bases clipped from V and 4 bases from J, the junction kept 6 bases outside the gene matches. This CDR3 spans 15 amino acids. The CDR3 sequence is CASSFIRTGATEAFF. The CDR3, as DNA: TGTGCCAGCAGCTTCATAAGGACAGGGGCCACTGAAGCTTTCTTT.

V is TRBV4-3 and J is TRBJ1-2, with TRBD1 identical over 9 bases. The CDR3 extends over 16 amino acids. The germline V gene has CDR1 LGHNA and CDR2 YSLEER. The V gene end was trimmed by 4 bases and the J gene end by 4 bases; junction bases not matched to a gene: 10. DNA of the CDR3: TGCGCCAGCAGCCTCGGACAGGGGAGGGTGGGCTATGGCTACACCTTC. It is translated as CASSLGQGRVGYGYTF.

This clonotype has a handful of counts. This rearrangement joins TRBV20-1 to TRBJ2-7; 7 nucleotides line up with TRBD2. The CDR3 loop spans 12 amino acids. After removal of 2 bases from V and 7 bases from J, the junction contained 5 bases not matched to a gene. Germline V gene data show CDR1 as DFQATT and CDR2 as SNEGSKA (reference sequence). The CDR3 sequence: CSARLAGWEQYF. CDR3 DNA sequence: TGCAGTGCTAGATTAGCGGGTTGGGAGCAGTACTTC.

The chain is built from TRBV6-1 and TRBJ1-2, with D possibly TRBD1 on 6 matching bases. The CDR3 contains 13 residues. Per the germline V gene, CDR1 is MNHNS and CDR2 is SASEGT. V was shortened by 5 bases and J by 4 bases, with 11 bases between the two germline ends. The CDR3 sequence is CASSPRTVYGYTF. As DNA, the CDR3 is TGTGCCAGCAGTCCCCGGACAGTCTATGGCTACACCTTC.

This chain joins TRBV30 and TRBJ1-2; D remains unclear. The germline V gene has CDR1 GTSNPN and CDR2 SVGIG (reference sequence). This CDR3 is built from 15 residues. V dropped 3 bases and J dropped 5 bases, with 19 bases sitting between them. CDR3 DNA: TGTGCCTGGAGATATTCCGGCCCTAGTTGGTATGGCTACACCTTC. Its protein is CAWRYSGPSWYGYTF.

The chain employs TRBV19 and TRBJ2-7, with TRBD2 matching 7 bases. CDR1 and CDR2 (germline): LNHDA, SQIVND (reference sequence). V lost 1 base, J lost 6 bases, and 6 bases stayed unmatched. The CDR3 runs 14 residues. CDR3 region: CASSIGGRASEQYF. The CDR3 nucleotides read TGTGCCAGTAGTATAGGGGGGAGGGCCAGCGAGCAGTACTTC.

This clonotype was picked up a small number of times. The chain is built from TRBV20-1 and TRBJ1-1; tentative D call: TRBD1 (5 bases). Germline V gives CDR1 DFQATT, CDR2 SNEGSKA (reference sequence). Trimming took off 7 bases at V and 1 base at J, with 16 bases between the two ends. The CDR3 spans 14 residues. The CDR3 DNA is TGCAGTGAGAGAGGGGCGAATGAGAACACTGAAGCTTTCTTT. It codes for CSERGANENTEAFF.

This chain joins TRBV28 and TRBJ2-7; unclear D gene. This CDR3 has 10 residues. Between the trimmed V and J ends, which lost 5 bases and 7 bases, there was a span of 6 bases. The germline V gene encodes CDR1 MDHEN and CDR2 SYDVKM. DNA for the CDR3: TGTGCCAGCAGTGAGTTTGAGCAGTACTTC. Amino acids: CASSEFEQYF. The complete variable domain, with remaining parts taken from reference TRBV28 and TRBJ2-7, reads DVKVTQSSRYLVKRTGEKVFLECVQDMDHENMFWYRQDPGLGLRLIYFSYDVKMKEKGDIPEGYSVSREKKERFSLILESASTNQTSMYLCASSEFEQYFGPGTRLTVT.

A few counts support this clonotype. The rearrangement links TRBV7-2 to TRBJ2-7; no definite D call. Trimming removed 1 base from V and 7 bases from J, with 11 bases in between. The CDR3 has 13 residues. Germline assignment: CDR1 SGHTA and CDR2 FQGNSA. CDR3 nucleotide sequence: TGTGCCAGCAGCTTAGATCCCGCCGCGGAGCAGTACTTC. Its translation is CASSLDPAAEQYF. The full variable domain, its missing parts supplied by reference TRBV7-2 and TRBJ2-7, is GAGVSQSPSNKVTEKGKDVELRCDPISGHTALYWYRQSLGQGLEFLIYFQGNSAPDKSGLPSDRFSAERTGGSVSTLTIQRTQQEDSAVYLCASSLDPAAEQYFGPGTRLTVT.

The rearrangement links TRBV20-1 to TRBJ2-7; D is unclear. The CDR3 is 14 residues long. Germline assignment: CDR1 DFQATT and CDR2 SNEGSKA (reference sequence). V was cut by 3 bases and J by 7 bases, with 19 bases left in between. CDR3 coding DNA: TGCAGTGCTAGCCCAGTAGGGTCAACTGGAGAGCAGTACTTC. As protein: CSASPVGSTGEQYF.

This clonotype was observed a single time. The junction and the germline gene differ at one end; a read error may be behind it. The rearrangement joins TRBV6-5 to TRBJ2-7; 9 bases line up with TRBD1. CDR1 and CDR2 from the germline V gene are MNHEY and SVGAGI. The CDR3 spans 13 residues. The CDR3 DNA follows: TGTGTCAGCAGTTCCGGGACAGGGAACGAGCAGTACTTC. Its translation is CVSSSGTGNEQYF.

This chain joins TRBV14 and TRBJ1-1; D might be TRBD1 (5 bases). Trimming removed 2 bases from V and 1 base from J, with 11 bases in between. CDR3 length: 15 amino acids. Looked up from germline, CDR1 is SGHDN and CDR2 is FVKESK. The CDR3 DNA is TGTGCCAGCAGCCAACTTCAGGGAGCGAACACTGAAGCTTTCTTT. It yields the protein CASSQLQGANTEAFF.

The chain uses TRBV7-2 and TRBJ2-5; D gene uncertain. Germline CDR1 reads SGHTA; CDR2 reads FQGNSA. This CDR3 contains 13 residues. Trimming took off 6 bases at V and 1 base at J, with 9 bases between the two ends. CDR3 sequence reads: CASRRMSQETQYF. CDR3 coding DNA: TGTGCCAGCAGGCGAATGTCCCAAGAGACCCAGTACTTC.